These 23 T cell receptor beta chains came from one sample sequenced in a study of cytomegalovirus exposure and HLA in healthy donors. Using immunoSEQ multiplex PCR, the repertoire was profiled, and TCRdb retains in-frame clones only, with some absent. This sample yields 110,000 or so clones, of which about 85% are seen a single time; around 2.7% belongs to the top ten. Input material: PBMCs. These receptors were obtained from a woman aged 18-35 years in good health and CMV-seronegative.

This clone was seen just once. The CDR3 DNA follows: TGTGCCAGCAGCTTCTACTTCACAGATACGCAGTATTTT. Translation gives CASSFYFTDTQYF. The chain uses TRBV7-9 and TRBJ2-3, with D hard to call. CDR3 length: 13 residues. V lost 3 bases and J lost 2, with 6 bases in between. Looked up from germline, CDR1 is SEHNR and CDR2 is FQNEAQ (reference sequence).

In this sample, this clone turned up once. The rearrangement joins TRBV27 to TRBJ2-5, with 7 bases matching TRBD2. The trim removed 3 bases at V and 7 bases at J, leaving 11 bases unmatched. This CDR3 is built from 15 residues. Germline V gene lookup returns CDR1 MNHEY and CDR2 SMNVEV (reference sequence). CDR3 in amino acids: CASSLAGGGRGTQYF. The CDR3 coding sequence is TGTGCCAGCAGTTTGGCGGGCGGGGGAAGGGGGACCCAGTACTTC.

In this sample, this clone turned up once. The chain is built from TRBV5-1 and TRBJ1-2; D gene uncertain. The CDR3 runs 14 residues. Deletions cut 3 bases from V and 1 base from J, with 10 bases between. CDR1 and CDR2 from the germline V gene are SGHRS and YFSETQ. For the CDR3, the DNA is TGCGCCAGCAGCTCGAGCGGTAGTAACTATGGCTACACCTTC. This translates into CASSSSGSNYGYTF.

The chain employs TRBV7-2 and TRBJ2-5; D is ambiguous. Trimming cost V 5 bases and J 3 bases, with 4 bases left between them. This CDR3 has 11 residues. CDR1 SGHTA and CDR2 FQGNSA come from the germline V gene. CDR3 sequence: CASSGEETQYF. The CDR3 coding sequence is TGTGCCAGCAGCGGAGAAGAGACCCAGTACTTC.

CDR3 region: CASSEGLTEQYF. The CDR3 coding sequence is TGTGCCAGCAGTGAAGGACTCACCGAGCAGTACTTC. The genes are TRBV25-1 and TRBJ2-7, with D perhaps TRBD2 (5 bases). Trimming took 2 bases from V and 6 from J, leaving 8 bases between them. CDR3 length: 12 amino acids. The germline CDR1 and CDR2 sequences are MGHDK and SYGVNS.

The chain combines TRBV5-4 with TRBJ2-1, with TRBD2 matching over 10 bases. The germline V gene encodes CDR1 SGHNT and CDR2 YYREEE (reference sequence). Losses at the gene ends were 1 base for V and 3 bases for J; bases not matched to a gene: 1. CDR3 length: 15 residues. The CDR3 DNA follows: TGTGCCAGCAGCTTGACTAGCGGGGACTACAATGAGCAGTTCTTC. Translation gives CASSLTSGDYNEQFF.

This chain joins TRBV2 and TRBJ1-5; 10 nucleotides agree with TRBD1. The CDR3 runs 21 residues. V was pared by 7 bases and J by 11 bases, with 32 bases of the junction left unmatched. Germline V lookup: CDR1 SNHLY, CDR2 FYNNEI. The CDR3 nucleotides read TGTGCCAGCACCACAGATGGGAGAGATACGGACAGGGGGATAAGCTTTACTACCCAGCATTTT. This codes for CASTTDGRDTDRGISFTTQHF.

CDR3 loop: CASQHRGMNTEAFF. As DNA, the CDR3 is TGTGCCAGTCAACACAGGGGCATGAACACTGAAGCTTTCTTT. V is TRBV27 and J is TRBJ1-1; TRBD1 matches 7 bases. The J segment lost 0 bases and the V segment lost 9 bases, leaving 7 bases of the junction unmatched. Germline V gene lookup returns CDR1 MNHEY and CDR2 SMNVEV (reference sequence). The CDR3 consists of 14 residues.

The V call is TRBV19, the J call TRBJ1-5; weak D call: TRBD1 (5 bases). Germline CDR1 LNHDA, CDR2 SQIVND (reference sequence). CDR3 size: 15 residues. V was clipped by 5 bases and J by 0 bases, with 11 bases between them. Here the CDR3 DNA reads TGTGCCAGTAGTCCGCCAGGGAATAGCAATCAGCCCCAGCATTTT. Translated, it gives CASSPPGNSNQPQHF. Filled out from reference TRBV19 and TRBJ1-5, the complete variable domain reads DGGITQSPKYLFRKEGQNVTLSCEQNLNHDAMYWYRQDPGQGLRLIYYSQIVNDFQKGDIAEGYSVSREKKESFPLTVTSAQKNPTAFYLCASSPPGNSNQPQHFGDGTRLSIL.

The rearrangement joins TRBV7-9 to TRBJ2-1; maybe TRBD2 (5 bases). Looked up from germline, CDR1 is SEHNR and CDR2 is FQNEAQ (reference sequence). V was cut by 5 bases and J by 0 bases, with 20 bases left in between. CDR3 length: 18 residues. The CDR3 bases are TGTGCCAGCAGCACCCTTCTGGGGAGCACCGGCTCCTACAATGAGCAGTTCTTC. It specifies CASSTLLGSTGSYNEQFF.

This chain uses TRBV4-1 with TRBJ2-1; D may be TRBD2 (6 bases). This CDR3 spans 12 amino acids. The germline V gene encodes CDR1 MGHRA and CDR2 YSYEKL. Trimming shortened V by 0 bases and J by 9 bases, and 6 bases separated the two germline ends. In DNA form, the CDR3 reads TGCGCCAGCAGCCAAGACGGGGGTGAGCAGTTCTTC. Translated, it gives CASSQDGGEQFF.

The chain joins TRBV7-9 to TRBJ1-1; D is perhaps TRBD1 (6 bases). The V end was cut by 5 bases, the J end by 1 base, with 11 bases between. The CDR3 has 14 amino acids. In germline, CDR1 is SEHNR, CDR2 FQNEAQ (reference sequence). CDR3 in amino acids: CASSGRTENTEAFF. In DNA, the CDR3 is TGTGCCAGCAGCGGACGGACAGAGAACACTGAAGCTTTCTTT.

This chain connects TRBV6-1 to TRBJ1-2; D unresolved. The germline V gene encodes CDR1 MNHNS and CDR2 SASEGT. Deletions cut 0 bases from V and 5 bases from J, with 13 bases between. This CDR3 is built from 15 residues. The CDR3 region has the DNA TGTGCCAGCAGTGAAGCTTCAGGTGGAATATATGGCTACACCTTC. It specifies CASSEASGGIYGYTF.

A few counts support this clone. Here the CDR3 reads CASRGQGTGSLHF. The CDR3 DNA reads TGTGCCAGCAGGGGACAGGGAACGGGATCCCTCCACTTT. The chain couples TRBV2 to TRBJ1-6; TRBD1 aligns across 9 bases. V shed 6 bases and J 14 bases; nucleotides not matched to a gene: 8. Germline-derived CDR1 and CDR2 are SNHLY and FYNNEI. The CDR3 is 13 residues long.

The chain carries TRBV11-2 and TRBJ1-2; D not resolved. The CDR3 is made up of 14 amino acids. Germline V CDR1 and CDR2: SGHAT, FQNNGV. V was trimmed by 3 bases and J by 7 bases, leaving 15 bases between them. The CDR3 DNA reads TGTGCCAGCAGCTTTACGGGTAGAGGGTCTGGCTACACCTTC. Translating gives CASSFTGRGSGYTF.

The rearrangement joins TRBV7-9 to TRBJ2-3, with no clear D. Germline-derived CDR1 and CDR2 are SEHNR and FQNEAQ (reference sequence). The CDR3 runs 14 residues. Trimming removed 1 base at V and 6 bases at J, with 11 bases between. The DNA of the CDR3 is TGTGCCAGCAGCTTAGAGCCGTTAGAGGATACGCAGTATTTT. It codes for CASSLEPLEDTQYF.

About this clone itself: The junction departs from the called germline gene at one end, perhaps through a read error. The same CDR3 arises from other DNA sequences in this sample as well. This chain links TRBV30 with TRBJ1-1; 7 bases are shared with TRBD1. From germline, CDR1 is GTSNPN and CDR2 SVGIG (reference sequence). The CDR3 is made up of 15 amino acids. CDR3 DNA sequence: TGTGCCTGGAGTCCACAGGGGCGGTTGGACACTGAAGCTTTTTTT. Protein: CAWSPQGRLDTEAFF.

The rearrangement links TRBV5-4 to TRBJ1-2; 10 positions agree with TRBD1. The germline gives CDR1 SGHNT, CDR2 YYREEE (reference sequence). J gave up 4 bases and V 4 bases, and 4 bases lay outside the gene matches. The CDR3 totals 14 residues. The CDR3 coding sequence is TGTGCCAGCAGCGGGGGACAGGGGAGCTATGGCTACACCTTC. This encodes CASSGGQGSYGYTF.

The rearrangement links TRBV7-6 to TRBJ1-1; possible D gene TRBD1, 5 bases. CDR1 SGHVS and CDR2 FNYEAQ come from the germline V gene. The CDR3 extends over 14 amino acids. Trimming took off 1 base at V and 1 base at J, with 7 bases between the two ends. The CDR3 region is CASSLVQGNTEAFF. The DNA of the CDR3 is TGTGCCAGCAGCTTAGTCCAGGGGAACACTGAAGCTTTCTTT.

V is TRBV7-2 and J is TRBJ2-7; 9 bases match TRBD2. The CDR3 extends over 15 amino acids. Trimming cost V 3 bases and J 6 bases; bases outside gene matches: 9. Germline lookup yields CDR1 SGHTA and CDR2 FQGNSA. The CDR3 DNA reads TGTGCCAGCAGCTTTGGCGGGGGGGCCTTTGGCGAGCAGTACTTC. It codes for CASSFGGGAFGEQYF.

The chain carries TRBV29-1 and TRBJ1-1, with 12 nucleotides matching TRBD1. CDR1 and CDR2 from the germline V gene are SQVTM and ANQGSEA. The CDR3 runs 14 residues. The V and J ends lost 5 bases and 0 bases, in that order; junction bases with no gene match: 1. CDR3 in DNA: TGCAGCGTTTGGGACAGGGGGCTGAACACTGAAGCTTTCTTT. Translation: CSVWDRGLNTEAFF. The variable domain in full, completed from reference TRBV29-1 and TRBJ1-1, reads SAVISQKPSRDICQRGTSLTIQCQVDSQVTMMFWYRQQPGQSLTLIATANQGSEATYESGFVIDKFPISRPNLTFSTLTVSNMSPEDSSIYLCSVWDRGLNTEAFFGQGTRLTVV.

This clone occurred once. The rearrangement links TRBV2 to TRBJ2-3; D gene ambiguous. This CDR3 is 14 amino acids long. The V gene lost 3 bases and the J gene lost 4 bases, with 11 bases spanning the gap. In germline, CDR1 is SNHLY, CDR2 FYNNEI. The CDR3 protein is CASSDAFSADTQYF. CDR3 DNA sequence: TGTGCCAGCAGTGACGCATTTTCAGCAGATACGCAGTATTTT.

This clone has only one observation. V gene TRBV5-1 combines with J gene TRBJ2-7; 11 positions agree with TRBD1. Germline V gene sequence: CDR1 SGHRS, CDR2 YFSETQ. The V and J ends lost 2 bases and 3 bases, in that order; junction bases with no gene match: 10. The CDR3 consists of 17 residues. CDR3 bases: TGCGCCAGCAGCTTAGCTCCCGGGACAGGGGGACTCTACGAGCAGTACTTC. It specifies CASSLAPGTGGLYEQYF.